The next 24 T cell receptor beta chains were all read from a single sample in a study of blood T cell repertoires in COVID-19. Data came from immunoSEQ multiplex PCR; TCRdb stores just in-frame clones and leaves some out. The sample includes over 100,000 clones, approximately 85% seen only once; the top ten take about 5%. Sequenced: peripheral blood. These receptor sequences come from a man aged 55 to 69 with acute or convalescent COVID-19.

The genes are TRBV5-1 and TRBJ1-2; TRBD1 matches at 10 bases. The germline CDR1 and CDR2 sequences are SGHRS and YFSETQ. The CDR3 runs 15 residues. Trimming removed 4 bases from V and 8 bases from J; junction bases left unmatched: 11. CDR3 coding DNA: TGCGCCAGCAGCCCGGGACAGGGGCCATCAGGAGGCTACACCTTC. Amino acid sequence: CASSPGQGPSGGYTF.

V gene TRBV18 combines with J gene TRBJ1-3; no firm D call. The CDR3 totals 13 residues. Trimming cost V 3 bases and J 3 bases, with 6 bases left between them. Germline V lookup: CDR1 KGHSH, CDR2 LQKENI. Written as DNA, the CDR3 is TGTGCCAGCTCACCCTTGAGTGGAAACACCATATATTTT. Translating gives CASSPLSGNTIYF. Looking up the rest from reference TRBV18 and TRBJ1-3 gives the full variable domain: NAGVMQNPRHLVRRRGQEARLRCSPMKGHSHVYWYRQLPEEGLKFMVYLQKENIIDESGMPKERFSAEFPKEGPSILRIQQVVRGDSAAYFCASSPLSGNTIYFGEGSWLTVV.

The genes are TRBV7-3 and TRBJ2-1; a weak D match, TRBD2 (5 bases). CDR1 and CDR2 (germline): SGHTA, FQGTGA. V lost 3 bases to trimming and J lost 3 bases, with 9 bases between them. The CDR3 is made up of 14 amino acids. As DNA, the CDR3 is TGTGCCAGCAGCTTTAGTCGGGGCTACAATGAGCAGTTCTTC. Its protein product is CASSFSRGYNEQFF. The complete variable domain, with remaining parts taken from reference TRBV7-3 and TRBJ2-1, reads GAGVSQTPSNKVTEKGKYVELRCDPISGHTALYWYRQSLGQGPEFLIYFQGTGAADDSGLPNDRFFAVRPEGSVSTLKIQRTERGDSAVYLCASSFSRGYNEQFFGPGTRLTVL.

The chain combines TRBV12-3 or TRBV12-4 with TRBJ2-7, with D tentatively TRBD1 (5 bases). The CDR3 runs 13 residues. V was shortened by 5 bases and J by 4 bases, with 12 bases between the two germline ends. CDR3 residues: CASSLQGSYEQYF. CDR3 coding DNA: TGTGCCAGCAGTCTCCAGGGCTCGTACGAGCAGTACTTC.

The J gene is TRBJ1-2, the V gene TRBV6-6; 7 bases agree with TRBD1. The CDR3 has 11 amino acids. V shed 6 bases, J shed 8 bases, and the junction held 3 bases outside the gene matches. Per germline, CDR1 MNHNY and CDR2 SVGAGI (reference sequence). The CDR3 protein is CASSPGGGYTF. The CDR3 DNA sequence: TGTGCCAGCAGCCCAGGGGGGGGCTACACCTTC.

The chain combines TRBV6-5 with TRBJ2-7; 10 bases are shared with TRBD2. The CDR3 spans 14 residues. V lost 2 bases to trimming and J lost 4 bases; unmatched junction nucleotides: 2. Germline CDR1 and CDR2: MNHEY and SVGAGI. The CDR3 coding sequence is TGTGCCAGCAGTTACCTGACTAGCGGGTACGAGCAGTACTTC. This sequence encodes CASSYLTSGYEQYF.

This rearrangement joins TRBV19 to TRBJ2-3; maybe TRBD1 (6 bases). The CDR3 totals 13 residues. Trimming took off 5 bases at V and 3 bases at J, with 9 bases between the two ends. Germline CDR1 LNHDA, CDR2 SQIVND (reference sequence). The CDR3 DNA sequence: TGTGCCAGTAGTGTTACAGGGACAGATACGCAGTATTTT. Protein: CASSVTGTDTQYF.

CDR3 in DNA: TGTGCCAGCAGCTTAGAGTTACAGGGGGCCCGAGAGACCCAGTACTTC. Translation gives CASSLELQGARETQYF. The chain has TRBV11-2 and TRBJ2-5; 9 positions agree with TRBD1. The CDR3 is made up of 16 amino acids. Germline V lookup: CDR1 SGHAT, CDR2 FQNNGV. The V gene end was trimmed by 0 bases and the J gene end by 4 bases; junction bases not matched to a gene: 6.

This clone is medium-sized within its sample. The chain is built from TRBV29-1 and TRBJ1-1; no clear D gene. CDR1 and CDR2 from the germline V gene are SQVTM and ANQGSEA. The CDR3 length is 14 residues. V was pared by 1 base and J by 3 bases, with 12 bases between. CDR3 bases: TGCAGCGTTGAAGGTCGGACTGTTTACACTGAAGCTTTCTTT. This translates into CSVEGRTVYTEAFF.

This sequence joins TRBV12-5 and TRBJ2-7; TRBD2 matches at 8 bases. V was clipped by 3 bases and J by 5 bases; unmatched bases: 6. Germline V CDR1 and CDR2: LGHNT, FRNRAP. This CDR3 spans 14 amino acids. The CDR3 bases are TGTGCTAGTGGTTTATCCGGGGGGGCCCACGAGCAGTACTTC. Translating it yields CASGLSGGAHEQYF.

The chain recombines TRBV19 with TRBJ2-7; the D is unclear. The CDR3 is made up of 13 amino acids. Per germline, CDR1 LNHDA and CDR2 SQIVND (reference sequence). Deletions cut 3 bases from V and 6 bases from J, with 12 bases between. CDR3 bases: TGTGCCAGTAGTATCGGCTACTCTAGCGAGCAGTACTTC. Its protein is CASSIGYSSEQYF. Combining the CDR3 with reference TRBV19 and TRBJ2-7 gives the whole variable domain DGGITQSPKYLFRKEGQNVTLSCEQNLNHDAMYWYRQDPGQGLRLIYYSQIVNDFQKGDIAEGYSVSREKKESFPLTVTSAQKNPTAFYLCASSIGYSSEQYFGPGTRLTVT.

The chain recombines TRBV7-9 with TRBJ2-1; 8 bases line up with TRBD2. Germline V lookup: CDR1 SEHNR, CDR2 FQNEAQ (reference sequence). Germline trimming cut 7 bases from V and 3 bases from J; bases unmatched to any gene: 11. The CDR3 has 16 residues. CDR3 in amino acids: CASTPGGGGLYNEQFF. The DNA of the CDR3 is TGTGCCAGCACCCCGGGGGGGGGCGGCCTCTACAATGAGCAGTTCTTC.

The chain joins TRBV7-2 to TRBJ1-6; D unclear. V lost 1 base to trimming and J lost 10 bases, with 11 bases between them. This CDR3 has 14 residues. The V gene's germline CDR1 is SGHTA and CDR2 FQGNSA. This CDR3 is CASSLVQEGSPLHF. The CDR3 nucleotides are TGTGCCAGCAGCTTAGTCCAGGAGGGATCACCCCTCCACTTT.

The chain carries TRBV19 and TRBJ1-6; D uncertain. Germline V lookup: CDR1 LNHDA, CDR2 SQIVND (reference sequence). The CDR3 runs 15 residues. V shed 0 bases and J shed 3 bases, with 6 bases lying between them. The CDR3 DNA is TGTGCCAGTAGTATAGAGAGCGTCTATAATTCACCCCTCCACTTT. Protein sequence: CASSIESVYNSPLHF.

The chain uses TRBV12-5 and TRBJ2-3; D possibly corresponds to TRBD2 (7 bases). The CDR3 has 16 residues. V was cut by 5 bases and J by 2 bases, with 17 bases left in between. Germline V gene sequence: CDR1 LGHNT, CDR2 FRNRAP. The CDR3 protein is CASGPHRGGDTDTQYF. CDR3 DNA: TGTGCTAGTGGTCCCCATAGGGGGGGAGACACAGATACGCAGTATTTT.

A single count supports this clone. CDR3 residues: CASSYSPQKNTEAFF. In nucleotides, the CDR3 is TGTGCCAGCAGTTACTCCCCACAGAAGAACACTGAAGCTTTCTTT. V gene TRBV6-5 combines with J gene TRBJ1-1; D is uncertain. The germline V gene encodes CDR1 MNHEY and CDR2 SVGAGI. This CDR3 region has 15 residues. V was clipped by 0 bases and J by 1 base, with 9 bases between them.

This chain uses TRBV18 with TRBJ2-1; D is perhaps TRBD2 (6 bases). The ends were cut back, 5 bases at V and 7 bases at J, with 12 bases in the middle. The CDR3 extends over 13 amino acids. Germline V CDR1 and CDR2: KGHSH, LQKENI. The CDR3: CASSGLGGNEQFF. The CDR3 DNA reads TGTGCCAGCTCAGGCCTCGGGGGAAATGAGCAGTTCTTC.

The chain carries TRBV7-9 and TRBJ2-7; D not certain. This CDR3 is 13 amino acids long. Germline V CDR1 and CDR2: SEHNR, FQNEAQ (reference sequence). V dropped 4 bases and J dropped 2 bases, with 9 bases sitting between them. This chain's CDR3 is CASSSSGTYEQYF. The CDR3 DNA reads as TGTGCCAGCAGCTCGTCAGGAACCTACGAGCAGTACTTC.

By frequency in the sample, this clone is medium-sized. The chain has TRBV7-9 and TRBJ2-1, with 7 bases identical to TRBD2. V gave up 1 base and J gave up 6 bases; unmatched junction bases: 9. Germline V gene sequence: CDR1 SEHNR, CDR2 FQNEAQ (reference sequence). This CDR3 spans 16 amino acids. The CDR3 loop reads CASSLVVGGPSNEQFF. CDR3 in DNA: TGTGCCAGCAGCTTAGTGGTGGGAGGGCCGTCCAATGAGCAGTTCTTC.

This clone appeared a few times. This rearrangement joins TRBV5-1 to TRBJ1-4; the D gene is possibly TRBD1 (5 bases). The ends were cut back, 4 bases at V and 0 bases at J, with 7 bases in the middle. This CDR3 comprises 14 residues. CDR1 is SGHRS and CDR2 is YFSETQ in the germline V gene. The CDR3 sequence: CASSPTATNEKLFF. CDR3 in DNA: TGCGCCAGCAGCCCGACAGCAACTAATGAAAAACTGTTTTTT.

The chain uses TRBV5-1 and TRBJ2-2, with TRBD2 identical over 11 bases. The germline V gene encodes CDR1 SGHRS and CDR2 YFSETQ. V shed 3 bases, J shed 6 bases, and the junction held 7 bases outside the gene matches. This CDR3 is built from 16 residues. The CDR3 DNA reads TGCGCCAGCAGCTCGCAACTAGCGGGAGAGTCCGGGGAGCTGTTTTTT. This translates into CASSSQLAGESGELFF.

The chain couples TRBV6-2 or TRBV6-3 to TRBJ2-7; 8 nucleotides align to TRBD2. V lost 3 bases to trimming and J lost 7 bases; unmatched junction nucleotides: 11. Germline CDR1 is MNHEY and CDR2 is SVGEGT. The CDR3 has 15 amino acids. CDR3 coding DNA: TGTGCCAGCAGTTATACTAGCGGAGCTTTGGGGGAGCAGTACTTC. Its protein product is CASSYTSGALGEQYF.

The chain recombines TRBV19 with TRBJ1-5; 7 nucleotides agree with TRBD1. With 3 bases clipped from V and 5 bases from J, the junction kept 7 bases outside the gene matches. Germline CDR1 reads LNHDA; CDR2 reads SQIVND (reference sequence). CDR3 length: 15 amino acids. CDR3 sequence (DNA): TGTGCCAGTAGTATCCGAAGAGGGGGCCATCAGCCCCAGCATTTT. The encoded protein is CASSIRRGGHQPQHF.

This chain connects TRBV5-1 to TRBJ2-3, with D tentatively TRBD1 (6 bases). Trimming took off 4 bases at V and 4 bases at J, with 16 bases between the two ends. CDR3 length: 15 residues. Germline CDR1 is SGHRS and CDR2 is YFSETQ. CDR3 DNA: TGCGCCAGCAGCCTGGAGGTACAGGGATCAGATACGCAGTATTTT. Protein: CASSLEVQGSDTQYF.